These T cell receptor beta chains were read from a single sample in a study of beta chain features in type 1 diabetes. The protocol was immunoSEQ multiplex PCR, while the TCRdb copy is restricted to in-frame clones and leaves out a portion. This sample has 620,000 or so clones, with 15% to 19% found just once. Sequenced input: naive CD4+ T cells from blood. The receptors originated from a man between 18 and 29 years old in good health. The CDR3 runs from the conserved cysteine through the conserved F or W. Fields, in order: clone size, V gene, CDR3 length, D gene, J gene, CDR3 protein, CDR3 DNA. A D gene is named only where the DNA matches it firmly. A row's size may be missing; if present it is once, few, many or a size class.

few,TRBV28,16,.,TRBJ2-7,CASSFGPGTGSYEQYF,.
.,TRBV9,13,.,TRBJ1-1,CASSVGPNTEAFF,TGTGCCAGCAGCGTTGGGCCGAACACTGAAGCTTTCTTT
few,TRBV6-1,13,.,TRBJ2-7,CAIQGSPRTEQYF,TGTGCTATACAGGGTAGCCCCCGGACCGAGCAGTACTTC
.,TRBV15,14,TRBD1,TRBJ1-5,CATSRGDRDQPQHF,TGTGCCACCAGCAGGGGCGACAGGGATCAGCCCCAGCATTTT
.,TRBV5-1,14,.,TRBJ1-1,CASSLEGVNTEAFF,TGCGCCAGCAGCTTAGAGGGGGTGAACACTGAAGCTTTCTTT
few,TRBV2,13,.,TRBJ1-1,CASRGAGNTEAFF,TGTGCCAGCCGGGGGGCCGGGAACACTGAAGCTTTCTTT
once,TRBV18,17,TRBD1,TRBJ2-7,CASSPPRFRTGGFEQYF,TGTGCCAGCTCACCCCCCCGGTTCCGGACAGGGGGCTTCGAGCAGTACTTC
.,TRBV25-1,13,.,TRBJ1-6,CASSPSYNSPLHF,TGTGCCAGTAGCCCATCCTATAATTCACCCCTCCACTTT
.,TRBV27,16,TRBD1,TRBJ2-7,CASRQGIATSSYEQYF,TGTGCCAGCCGACAGGGGATTGCAACCAGCTCCTACGAGCAGTACTTC
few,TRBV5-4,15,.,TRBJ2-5,CASSLAPGQGETQYF,TGTGCCAGCAGCTTGGCCCCTGGTCAGGGGGAGACCCAGTACTTC
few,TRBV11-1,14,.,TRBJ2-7,CASSLRRDSYEQYF,TGTGCCAGCAGCTTACGCCGGGACTCCTACGAGCAGTACTTC
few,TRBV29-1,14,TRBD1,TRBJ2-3,CSAERTGLTDTQYF,TGCAGCGCCGAACGGACAGGGCTTACAGATACGCAGTATTTT
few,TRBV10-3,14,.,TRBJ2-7,CAIRGLDSSYEQYF,TGTGCCATCAGGGGTTTAGACAGTTCCTACGAGCAGTACTTC
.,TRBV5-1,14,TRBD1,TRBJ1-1,CASSLGTGNTEAFF,TGCGCCAGCAGTCTCGGGACAGGGAACACTGAAGCTTTCTTT
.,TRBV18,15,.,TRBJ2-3,CASSPTRTLPDTQYF,TGTGCCAGCTCTCCTACCCGGACCCTGCCAGATACGCAGTATTTT
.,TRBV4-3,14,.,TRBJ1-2,CASSHEKRDYGYTF,TGCGCCAGCAGCCACGAAAAACGGGACTATGGCTACACCTTC
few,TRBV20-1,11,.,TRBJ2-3,CSAREGSTQYF,TGCAGTGCTAGAGAGGGGTCAACGCAGTATTTT
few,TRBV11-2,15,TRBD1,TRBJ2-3,CASSPGQGASDTQYF,TGTGCCAGCAGCCCAGGACAGGGGGCCTCAGATACGCAGTATTTT
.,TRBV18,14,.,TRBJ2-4,CASSPTGSLNIQYF,TGTGCCAGCTCACCAACCGGGTCCCTCAACATTCAGTACTTC
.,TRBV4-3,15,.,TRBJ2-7,CASSRGEQGSYEQYF,TGCGCCAGCAGCCGAGGAGAACAGGGCTCCTACGAGCAGTACTTC
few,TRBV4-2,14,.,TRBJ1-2,CASSSGQNRAGYTF,TGTGCCAGCAGCTCGGGGCAGAACAGGGCAGGCTACACCTTC
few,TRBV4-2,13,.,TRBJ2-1,CASSQDWDSQQFF,TGTGCCAGCAGCCAAGATTGGGACTCACAGCAGTTCTTC
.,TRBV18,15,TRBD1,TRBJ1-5,CASSRQGASNQPQHF,TGTGCCAGCTCCCGACAGGGGGCCAGCAATCAGCCCCAGCATTTT
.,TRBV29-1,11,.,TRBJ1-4,CSVRRDEKLFF,TGCAGCGTCCGACGGGATGAAAAACTGTTTTTT
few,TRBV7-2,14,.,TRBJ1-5,CASSLGGNNQPQHF,TGTGCCAGCAGCTTGGGAGGGAACAATCAGCCCCAGCATTTT
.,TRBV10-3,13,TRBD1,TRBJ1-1,CAIRGTGDTEAFF,TGTGCCATCAGAGGGACAGGGGACACTGAAGCTTTCTTT
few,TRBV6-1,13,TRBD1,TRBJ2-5,CASRKTGSETQYF,TGTGCCAGCAGAAAGACAGGGTCGGAGACCCAGTACTTC
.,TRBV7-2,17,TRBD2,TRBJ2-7,CASSLPGLAGISYEQYF,TGTGCCAGCAGCTTGCCGGGACTAGCGGGGATCTCCTACGAGCAGTACTTC
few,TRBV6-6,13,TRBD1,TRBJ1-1,CASRGQANTEAFF,TGTGCCAGCAGGGGACAGGCGAACACTGAAGCTTTCTTT
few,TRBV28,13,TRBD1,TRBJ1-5,CASRSQGTQPQHF,TGTGCCAGCAGATCACAGGGGACCCAGCCCCAGCATTTT
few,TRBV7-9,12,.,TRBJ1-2,CASSLGGDPWTF,TGTGCCAGCAGCTTGGGAGGCGACCCGTGGACCTTC
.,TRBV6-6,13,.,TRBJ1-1,CASSYEVNTEAFF,TGTGCCAGCAGTTACGAGGTTAACACTGAAGCTTTCTTT
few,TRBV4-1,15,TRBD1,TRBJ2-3,CASSRTGGPGDTQYF,TGCGCCAGCAGCCGGACAGGGGGGCCAGGAGATACGCAGTATTTT
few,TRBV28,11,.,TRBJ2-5,CASSLATAEYF,TGTGCCAGCAGTTTAGCGACAGCGGAGTACTTC
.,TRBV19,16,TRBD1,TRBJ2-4,CASSISYSGTGNIQYF,TGTGCCAGTAGTATTTCCTATTCCGGGACAGGAAACATTCAGTACTTC
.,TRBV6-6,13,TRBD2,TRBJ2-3,CASRTPGGDTQYF,TGTGCCAGCAGGACCCCCGGGGGGGATACGCAGTATTTT
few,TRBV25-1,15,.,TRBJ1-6,CASSSQAPETSPLHF,TGTGCCAGCAGCTCACAGGCTCCTGAAACTTCACCCCTCCACTTT
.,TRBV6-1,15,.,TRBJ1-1,CASSEDARPNTEAFF,TGTGCCAGCAGTGAAGACGCACGGCCGAACACTGAAGCTTTCTTT
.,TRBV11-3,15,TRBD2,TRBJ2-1,CASSFSGSPHNEQFF,TGTGCCAGCAGCTTTAGCGGGAGTCCCCACAATGAGCAGTTCTTC
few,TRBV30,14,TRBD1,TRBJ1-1,CAWNFRDRNTEAFF,TGTGCCTGGAACTTCAGGGACAGGAACACTGAAGCTTTCTTT
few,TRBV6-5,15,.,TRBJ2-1,CASRTGQKLYNEQFF,TGTGCCAGCAGGACGGGACAAAAGTTGTACAATGAGCAGTTCTTC
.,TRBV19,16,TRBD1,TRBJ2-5,CASSKPAGGQVETQYF,TGTGCCAGTAGTAAGCCCGCGGGTGGACAGGTGGAGACCCAGTACTTC
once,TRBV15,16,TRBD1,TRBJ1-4,CATRKGGQGTNEKLFF,TGTGCCACCAGGAAGGGGGGACAGGGAACTAATGAAAAACTGTTTTTT
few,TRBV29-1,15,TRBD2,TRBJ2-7,CSVRTSAGPRYEQYF,TGCAGCGTCCGAACTAGCGCGGGCCCCCGATACGAGCAGTACTTC
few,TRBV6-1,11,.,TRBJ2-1,CASSVVGEQFF,TGTGCCAGCAGTGTGGTGGGTGAGCAGTTCTTC
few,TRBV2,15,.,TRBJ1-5,CASHREGGSNQPQHF,TGTGCCAGCCATCGGGAGGGTGGAAGCAATCAGCCCCAGCATTTT
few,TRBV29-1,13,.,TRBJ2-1,CSVKGRAYNEQFF,TGCAGCGTTAAGGGGCGGGCATACAATGAGCAGTTCTTC
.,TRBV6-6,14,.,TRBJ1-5,CASITTDSNQPQHF,TGTGCCAGCATCACGACTGATAGCAATCAGCCCCAGCATTTT
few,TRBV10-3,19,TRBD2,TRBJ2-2,CAISAGPGTSGRGRGELFF,TGTGCCATCAGTGCCGGCCCTGGGACTAGCGGGAGGGGCCGCGGGGAGCTGTTTTTT